Listed below are T cell receptor beta chains from one sample, sequenced in a study of ipilimumab plus nivolumab after autologous stem cell transplantation. Assay: immunoSEQ multiplex PCR; the TCRdb copy retains only in-frame clones and omits some. This table holds about 1,700 clones, roughly nine tenths found once. The sample consisted of PBMCs, taken in a trial of ipilimumab plus nivolumab as post-transplant consolidation. These receptor sequences come from a male donor with multiple myeloma. Both conserved end residues are part of each CDR3. A D gene is named only where the DNA matches it firmly. Where a row states a size, it is once, few, many or the class of an expanded clone; other rows omit it.

-	-	TRBV5-4	TRBJ2-6	CASSLYDTPLGSGANVLTF	TGTGCCAGCAGCTTGTACGACACCCCGTTGGGCTCTGGGGCCAACGTCCTGACTTTC
-	-	TRBV28	TRBJ1-1	CASSLWLTEAFF	TGTGCCAGCAGTTTATGGCTCACTGAAGCTTTCTTT
TRBD1	-	TRBV2	TRBJ2-2	CASSEGTGGNTGELFF	TGTGCCAGCAGTGAAGGGACAGGGGGTAACACCGGGGAGCTGTTTTTT
-	-	TRBV5-1	TRBJ2-3	CASLSSGASADTQYF	TGCGCCAGCCTTTCCTCGGGGGCTTCGGCAGATACGCAGTATTTT
TRBD1	-	TRBV10-3	TRBJ1-2	CAIRITGGGPNGYTF	TGTGCCATCAGAATCACAGGGGGAGGTCCTAATGGCTACACCTTC
-	-	TRBV7-2	TRBJ2-1	CASSLARRNEQFF	TGTGCCAGCAGCTTAGCTAGGAGGAATGAGCAGTTCTTC
-	-	TRBV19	TRBJ1-5	CASSIPPRDLYSNQPQHF	TGTGCCAGTAGTATCCCACCCCGGGACTTATATAGCAATCAGCCCCAGCATTTT
TRBD2	-	TRBV11-1	TRBJ2-2	CASSSAGPNTGELFF	TGTGCCAGCAGCTCAGCGGGACCCAACACCGGGGAGCTGTTTTTT
-	-	TRBV7-2	TRBJ1-1	CASSLAQAGGRNTEAFF	TGTGCCAGCAGCTTAGCACAGGCGGGGGGGAGGAACACTGAAGCTTTCTTT
-	-	TRBV7-9	TRBJ1-2	CASSLSRTVFNYGYTF	TGTGCCAGCAGCTTATCCCGGACAGTGTTTAACTATGGCTACACCTTC
TRBD1	-	TRBV5-1	TRBJ1-2	CASSPDREDYGYTF	TGCGCCAGCAGCCCGGACAGGGAGGACTATGGCTACACCTTC
-	-	TRBV27	TRBJ1-1	CASSLAGYTEAFF	TGTGCCAGCAGTTTGGCAGGGTACACTGAAGCTTTCTTT
TRBD1	-	TRBV2	TRBJ1-1	CASTATGMNTEAFF	TGTGCCAGCACCGCGACAGGGATGAACACTGAAGCTTTCTTT
-	-	TRBV19	TRBJ2-2	CASSKTRGTGELFF	TGTGCCAGTAGTAAAACACGCGGCACCGGGGAGCTGTTTTTT
-	-	TRBV25-1	TRBJ1-4	CASSGGSAHEKLFF	TGTGCCAGCAGTGGGGGCAGTGCCCATGAAAAACTGTTTTTT
-	-	TRBV29-1	TRBJ1-2	CSVATGDYGYTF	TGCAGCGTTGCTACAGGAGACTATGGCTACACCTTC
-	once	TRBV5-4	TRBJ2-1	CASSLAAPPGNEQFF	TGTGCCAGCAGCTTGGCCGCTCCTCCTGGGAATGAGCAGTTCTTC
-	-	TRBV27	TRBJ2-4	CASSLYGVNIQYF	TGTGCCAGCAGTTTATATGGGGTAAACATTCAGTACTTC
-	once	TRBV15	TRBJ2-5	CATSRGETQYF	TGTGCCACCAGCAGAGGGGAGACCCAGTACTTC
-	-	TRBV11-2	TRBJ2-6	CASSLFGKQQSRANVLTF	TGTGCCAGCAGCCTTTTCGGCAAGCAACAAAGTCGGGCCAACGTCCTGACTTTC
-	-	TRBV5-1	TRBJ2-5	CASSLDVGWETQYF	TGCGCCAGCAGCTTGGATGTGGGATGGGAGACCCAGTACTTC
-	-	TRBV6-5	TRBJ2-7	CASSSPRDLKAYEQYF	TGTGCCAGCAGTTCCCCCCGGGACCTAAAGGCCTACGAGCAGTACTTC
TRBD1	-	TRBV5-1	TRBJ1-1	CASSLGIPFGTGGRRNTEAFF	TGCGCCAGCAGCTTAGGGATCCCCTTCGGGACAGGGGGTCGGAGGAACACTGAAGCTTTCTTT
TRBD1	-	TRBV28	TRBJ1-2	CASSRGQGSNGYTF	TGTGCCAGCAGTCGGGGACAGGGGTCGAATGGCTACACCTTC
TRBD2	once	TRBV2	TRBJ2-2	CASSGRLAGSYGELFF	TGTGCCAGCAGTGGACGGCTAGCGGGAAGTTACGGGGAGCTGTTTTTT
TRBD2	-	TRBV7-2	TRBJ2-1	CASSPLAAYNEQFF	TGTGCCAGCAGCCCACTAGCGGCTTACAATGAGCAGTTCTTC
TRBD1	-	TRBV30	TRBJ1-1	CAHHRGLGNTEAFF	TGTGCCCACCACAGGGGACTTGGGAACACTGAAGCTTTCTTT
TRBD2	once	TRBV5-1	TRBJ2-7	CASSLASGSVYEQYF	TGCGCCAGCAGCTTGGCTAGCGGTTCAGTCTACGAGCAGTACTTC
TRBD1	once	TRBV12-5	TRBJ2-7	CASGTDRIYEQYF	TGTGCTAGTGGTACGGACAGGATATACGAGCAGTACTTC
-	-	TRBV28	TRBJ2-7	CASSLGGASTYEQYF	TGTGCCAGCAGTTTGGGGGGCGCCTCTACCTACGAGCAGTACTTC
-	-	TRBV10-2	TRBJ1-5	CASSEMTTNQPQHF	TGCGCCAGCAGTGAAATGACGACGAATCAGCCCCAGCATTTT
-	-	TRBV9	TRBJ2-3	CASSVGAGSGTDTQYF	TGTGCCAGCAGCGTAGGGGCGGGCAGCGGCACAGATACGCAGTATTTT
TRBD2	-	TRBV19	TRBJ2-7	CASNRGGSYEQYF	TGTGCCAGTAACCGGGGGGGGAGCTACGAGCAGTACTTC
-	-	TRBV19	TRBJ2-6	CASSMKAHLAGANVLTF	TGTGCCAGTAGTATGAAGGCCCATCTGGCTGGGGCCAACGTCCTGACTTTC
TRBD1	-	TRBV6-4	TRBJ1-4	CASSLSFGQGEKLFF	TGTGCCAGCAGTCTATCTTTCGGACAGGGGGAAAAACTGTTTTTT
TRBD1	-	TRBV9	TRBJ1-2	CASSVGTTGEYGYTF	TGTGCCAGCAGCGTAGGGACGACAGGGGAGTATGGCTACACCTTC
TRBD1	-	TRBV7-9	TRBJ2-3	CASSPDRGGSTDTQYF	TGTGCCAGCAGCCCTGACAGGGGGGGTAGCACAGATACACAGTATTTT
TRBD2	-	TRBV6-5	TRBJ2-7	CASSYTTSGEQYF	TGTGCCAGCAGTTACACGACTAGCGGCGAGCAGTACTTC
-	-	TRBV7-9	TRBJ1-4	CASSFGSAREKLFF	TGTGCCAGCAGCTTCGGCTCCGCGAGGGAAAAACTGTTTTTT
-	-	TRBV28	TRBJ2-2	CASSPVGPVRSSGELFF	TGTGCCAGCAGCCCCGTAGGGCCAGTTCGGTCATCTGGGGAGCTGTTTTTT
TRBD2	-	TRBV5-1	TRBJ2-7	CASSLLAGSPHEQYF	TGCGCCAGCAGCCTTCTAGCGGGATCCCCCCACGAGCAGTACTTC
-	-	TRBV6-6	TRBJ1-4	CAGERVEKLFF	TGTGCCGGGGAGAGGGTCGAAAAACTGTTTTTT
-	-	TRBV7-9	TRBJ1-1	CASSLAQAGGRNTEAFF	TGTGCCAGCAGCTTAGCACAGGCGGGGGGGAGGAACACTGAAGCTTTCTTT
TRBD1	-	TRBV5-6	TRBJ2-7	CASSRTPGTGAAYEQYF	TGTGCCAGCAGCCGAACCCCTGGGACAGGGGCGGCCTACGAGCAGTACTTC
-	-	TRBV5-4	TRBJ2-7	CASSLGDHGDEQYF	TGTGCCAGCAGCCTGGGGGACCACGGGGACGAGCAGTACTTC
-	-	TRBV5-6	TRBJ2-7	CASSWSGSSYEQYF	TGTGCCAGCAGCTGGTCTGGGAGCTCCTACGAGCAGTACTTC
TRBD2	once	TRBV11-2	TRBJ2-2	CASSDPSGSTAGELFF	TGTGCCAGCAGCGACCCTAGCGGGAGTACTGCCGGGGAGCTGTTTTTT
TRBD2	-	TRBV27	TRBJ2-1	CASSSGTNYNEQFF	TGTGCCAGCAGCTCCGGGACTAACTACAATGAGCAGTTCTTC
TRBD2	-	TRBV9	TRBJ2-7	CASSVGLIAGGDPYEQYF	TGTGCCAGCAGCGTAGGGTTGATAGCGGGAGGTGATCCCTACGAGCAGTACTTC
-	-	TRBV9	TRBJ1-3	CASSVTTGSSYGNTIYF	TGTGCCAGCAGCGTCACTACAGGGAGTTCTTACGGAAACACCATATATTTT
-	few	TRBV4-1	TRBJ1-5	CASSQDGAGGQPQHF	TGCGCCAGCAGCCAAGACGGGGCAGGTGGGCAGCCCCAGCATTTT
TRBD1	-	TRBV18	TRBJ1-4	CASSHRGTDEKLFF	TGTGCCAGCTCACACAGGGGGACAGATGAAAAACTGTTTTTT
-	-	TRBV19	TRBJ2-2	CASQTGEGTGELFF	TGTGCCAGCCAGACAGGGGAGGGGACCGGGGAGCTGTTTTTT
-	-	TRBV25-1	TRBJ2-1	CASSSGGNEQFF	TGTGCCAGCAGCTCCGGTGGAAATGAGCAGTTCTTC
-	-	TRBV30	TRBJ1-4	CAWSDIGTTNEKLFF	TGTGCCTGGAGTGATATTGGGACAACTAATGAAAAACTGTTTTTT